This record concerns one TCR beta chain sequence. The data were produced by immunoSEQ multiplex PCR, yet TCRdb's version contains in-frame clones alone and is incomplete. Of fewer than 85,000 clones detected, 90% to 95% appear once; the ten largest clones hold 1.5% to 2%. These data originate in a study of T cell changes during pregnancy in multiple sclerosis. Germline V gene sequence: CDR1 MNHEY, CDR2 SMNVEV (reference sequence). This CDR3 is built from 15 residues. V shed 3 bases and J 7 bases; nucleotides not matched to a gene: 10. This rearrangement joins TRBV27 to TRBJ1-2; TRBD1 matches 8 bases. This receptor was obtained from a female donor in good health, enrolled as a control in a pregnancy study. This specimen was peripheral blood, taken in the first trimester of pregnancy. The CDR3 loop is CASSLNSDRAGGYTF. CDR3 nucleotide sequence: TGTGCCAGCAGTTTGAATTCGGACAGGGCGGGTGGCTACACCTTC.